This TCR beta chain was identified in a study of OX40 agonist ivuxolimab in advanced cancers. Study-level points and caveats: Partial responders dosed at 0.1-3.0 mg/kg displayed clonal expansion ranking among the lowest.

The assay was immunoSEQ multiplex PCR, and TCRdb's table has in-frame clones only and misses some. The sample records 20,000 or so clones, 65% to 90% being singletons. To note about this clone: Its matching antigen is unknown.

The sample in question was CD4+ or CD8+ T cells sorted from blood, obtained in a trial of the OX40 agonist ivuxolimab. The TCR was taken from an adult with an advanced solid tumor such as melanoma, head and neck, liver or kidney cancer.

The CDR3 coding sequence is TGTGCCAGCAGACCCAGGGGCGTTTTGAATTCACCCCTCCACTTT. Amino acids: CASRPRGVLNSPLHF. The chain is built from TRBV2 and TRBJ1-6, with D tentatively TRBD1 (6 bases). Between the trimmed V and J ends, which lost 6 bases and 7 bases, there was a span of 16 bases. Per the germline V gene, CDR1 is SNHLY and CDR2 is FYNNEI. The CDR3 is made up of 15 amino acids.